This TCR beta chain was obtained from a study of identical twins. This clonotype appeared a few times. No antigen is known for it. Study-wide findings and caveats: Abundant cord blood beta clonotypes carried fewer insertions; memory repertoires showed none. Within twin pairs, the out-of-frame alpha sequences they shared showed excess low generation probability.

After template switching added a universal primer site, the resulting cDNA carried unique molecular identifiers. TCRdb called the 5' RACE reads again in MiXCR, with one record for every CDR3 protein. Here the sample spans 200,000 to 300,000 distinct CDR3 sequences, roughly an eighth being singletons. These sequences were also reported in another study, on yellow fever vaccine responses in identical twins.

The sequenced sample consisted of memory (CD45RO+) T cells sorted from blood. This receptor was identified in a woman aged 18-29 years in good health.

The CDR3 DNA reads TGTGCCAGCAGGGGGACAGGGGGACTGGAAAACATTCAGTACTTC. As protein: CASRGTGGLENIQYF. V is TRBV28 and J is TRBJ2-4; 11 bases line up with TRBD1. Germline CDR1 MDHEN, CDR2 SYDVKM. There are 15 residues in the CDR3. The junction had 6 bases not matched to a gene; V was cut back by 6 bases and J by 5 bases.